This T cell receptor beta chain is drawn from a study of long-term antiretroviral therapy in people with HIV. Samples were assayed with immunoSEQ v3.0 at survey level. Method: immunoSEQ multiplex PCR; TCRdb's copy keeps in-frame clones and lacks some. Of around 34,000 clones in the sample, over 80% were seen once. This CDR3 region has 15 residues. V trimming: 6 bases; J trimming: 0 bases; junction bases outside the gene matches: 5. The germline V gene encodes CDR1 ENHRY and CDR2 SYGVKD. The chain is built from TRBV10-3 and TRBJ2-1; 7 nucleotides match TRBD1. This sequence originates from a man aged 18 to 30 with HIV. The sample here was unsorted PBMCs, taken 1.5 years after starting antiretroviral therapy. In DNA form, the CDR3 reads TGTGCCATCAGAGGGGACAGTCCCTCCTACAATGAGCAGTTCTTC. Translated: CAIRGDSPSYNEQFF.